The entry below describes one T cell receptor beta chain. Its antigen is undetermined. Other nucleotide sequences from this sample produce the same CDR3. V trimming: 3 bases; J trimming: 4 bases; junction bases outside the gene matches: 4. The CDR3 sequence is 15 residues long. The germline CDR1 and CDR2 sequences are SGHTA and FQGTGA. The data originate from a study of shared clonotypes between healthy human individuals. Study in general: The people who gave samples were two women and a few men aged 18 to 49. General observations from the study: It was expected that sequencing depth would affect clonotype sharing among donors.

The assay was immunoSEQ multiplex PCR, and TCRdb's table has in-frame clones only and misses some. The profile shows roughly 2,300,000 clones, around 90% of them singletons. This TCR came from a man aged 18 to 30 in good health. Some clones in this sample may be carry-over from other donors' samples. Material: naive CD4+ T cells from PBMCs. Described subset: CD45RA+ positively selected. V is TRBV7-3 and J is TRBJ2-3, with 10 bases identical to TRBD2. The CDR3 DNA is TGTGCCAGCAGCTTGGGGCTAGCGGGAGCAGATACGCAGTATTTT. Protein sequence: CASSLGLAGADTQYF.